A selection of T cell receptor beta chains follows, all from one sample in a study of blood T cell repertoires in COVID-19. TCRdb's copy holds only in-frame clones and misses some; the assay was immunoSEQ multiplex PCR. The sample carries a few hundred thousand clones, 89% recorded once. Sequenced input: PBMCs or T cells enriched from blood (not recorded which). These receptors were collected from a woman under 40 who had recovered from COVID-19. Each CDR3 is given without its conserved first and last residue. D genes are given only for firm matches. Clone size appears in some rows only: once, few, many, or a class for an expanded clone.

abundance	d_gene	v_gene	j_gene	CDR3aa
once	.	TRBV19	TRBJ2-7	ASSIAEGAYEQY
.	TRBD1	TRBV14	TRBJ2-1	ASSPLGTGRMNEQF
once	TRBD1	TRBV5-4	TRBJ1-4	ASSLGRGHEKLF
.	.	TRBV3-1/TRBV3-2	TRBJ2-4	ASSQDMGAQAIQY
.	.	TRBV2	TRBJ2-7	ASSLSILEQY
.	.	TRBV7-9	TRBJ2-3	ASSLLLADTQY
.	TRBD1	TRBV28	TRBJ1-5	ASSADTGGNQPQH
.	TRBD2	TRBV10-3	TRBJ2-2	ASGLAGTNTGELF
.	.	TRBV14	TRBJ1-6	ASSPEWGRANSPLH
few	.	TRBV10-3	TRBJ2-1	AISEGTPSYNEQF
.	TRBD2	TRBV6-5	TRBJ2-7	ASRLLASYEQY
.	.	TRBV18	TRBJ2-3	ASSPLSPTDTQY
.	.	TRBV3-1/TRBV3-2	TRBJ1-2	ASSHVQALSEYT
once	.	TRBV19	TRBJ1-5	ASSSRDSSNQPQH
.	TRBD2	TRBV9	TRBJ2-3	ASSAGLAGRTDTQY
.	.	TRBV25-1	TRBJ2-1	ASSKTAKNNEQF
.	.	TRBV7-2	TRBJ2-1	ASSLQGRAYEQF
.	.	TRBV10-3	TRBJ1-3	ASAIEPSGNTIY
.	TRBD1	TRBV23-1	TRBJ1-2	ASSQNRQGARYGYT
.	.	TRBV28	TRBJ1-5	ASSFLSRGQPQH
.	.	TRBV4-2	TRBJ2-1	ASSPRWETRYNNEQF
.	TRBD2	TRBV5-6	TRBJ2-1	ASSSGLAGGWNEQF
few	.	TRBV11-2	TRBJ2-6	ASSPMLAGSGANVLT
.	.	TRBV5-8	TRBJ1-5	ASSLRVGNQPQH
.	.	TRBV30	TRBJ1-2	AWSTVREYGYT
.	TRBD2	TRBV4-1	TRBJ2-7	ASSQGLAGISLNEQY
.	TRBD2	TRBV5-5	TRBJ2-7	ASSYGTSGMQY
.	TRBD2	TRBV6-2/TRBV6-3	TRBJ2-1	ASSYPLTSGSRNEQF
.	.	TRBV28	TRBJ1-1	ASSLLRVNTEAF
.	.	TRBV24-1	TRBJ2-4	ATAPGGRAKNIQY
.	.	TRBV11-2	TRBJ2-3	ASSLVSPEVTDTQY
.	TRBD2	TRBV9	TRBJ2-7	ASSASTSGSVYEQY
.	.	TRBV7-9	TRBJ2-3	ASSPRDTPDSDTQY
.	TRBD2	TRBV11-2	TRBJ2-7	ASRLAGAPSYEQY
.	.	TRBV27	TRBJ2-3	ASSPATDTQWQY
once	.	TRBV5-1	TRBJ1-3	ASSGDNPASGNTIY
.	.	TRBV18	TRBJ2-7	ASSPPGPHEQY